This T cell receptor (beta chain) was captured in a study of blood T cell repertoires in COVID-19 (dated by TCRdb to the early 2020s). At the level of the whole study: Samples covering the acute and convalescent phases of COVID-19 were provided by collaborators in the United States, Italy and Spain. The material from the prospective study consisted of cDNA or gDNA derived from T cells, B-cell-depleted T cells, or PBMCs. Subjects who had been exposed to COVID-19, were actively infected with it, or had recovered from it provided the deeply sampled blood TCRbeta repertoires that made up the dataset. The repertoires were made available in a free public database intended to serve as a resource for research on the immune response to SARS-CoV-2. The samples were drawn from the first 160 participants of the ongoing ImmuneRACE study and from about 1,200 subjects provided by 6 global collaborators. A de-identified subject ID, COVID-19 status, age in years and sex were almost always included in the sample metadata. Where HLA class I and class II types were available, the types were taken from metadata supplied by the sample provider, not from assay-based typing.

General conclusions and limits of the study: The amount of clinical and demographic metadata varied by source and participant and was provided uncurated.

This clone was counted a single time. The antigen this receptor binds is unknown. No per-base quality is available; no much larger clone lies one base away. The immunoSEQ Assay, a bias-controlled multiplex PCR, was used to amplify TCRbeta CDR3 regions from genomic DNA. The authors' pipeline ran thus. The number of nucleated cells in each sample was estimated by amplification of reference gene primers within the assay. To quantify the absolute abundance of each unique TCRbeta CDR3 rearrangement, sequence reads were collapsed and filtered. For each sample, productive Simpson clonality was calculated by taking the square root of Simpson's diversity index across productive rearrangements. Sourced from immuneACCESS, this table was stored by TCRdb with only in-frame sequences that have V and J called. A share of the clones is absent; for the studies checked, an unresolved V gene accounts for under half, and the remainder has no known explanation. That table furnishes V, J and clone size, whereas the DNA furnished D and trimming. The sample table lists about 80,000 clones, about 91% of them with a count of one. The ten largest clones capture around 12% of the sample.

Whole blood was collected in K2EDTA tubes by collaborating institutions according to the institutions' own protocols. For TCRbeta analysis, collaborators shipped samples in one of three forms: frozen whole blood, isolated PBMCs, or DNA extracted from either of those sample types. The receptor's source is a man in his sixties or seventies with active or convalescent COVID-19. The specimen was peripheral blood.

Here the CDR3 is given as CASSLGQGPHEQYF. The DNA sequence is TGTGCCAGCAGCTTAGGACAGGGTCCCCACGAGCAGTACTTC. Rearrangement joined TRBV7-2 to TRBJ2-7; 7 middle bases align to TRBD1. V ends up 1 base short and J 5 bases short, with an unmatched junction base count of 5. The germline V gene specifies SGHTA as CDR1 and FQGNSA as CDR2. Including cysteine and phenylalanine, the CDR3 has 14 amino acids. Only CDR3 DNA is held: 42 bases, read in frame from base 1.